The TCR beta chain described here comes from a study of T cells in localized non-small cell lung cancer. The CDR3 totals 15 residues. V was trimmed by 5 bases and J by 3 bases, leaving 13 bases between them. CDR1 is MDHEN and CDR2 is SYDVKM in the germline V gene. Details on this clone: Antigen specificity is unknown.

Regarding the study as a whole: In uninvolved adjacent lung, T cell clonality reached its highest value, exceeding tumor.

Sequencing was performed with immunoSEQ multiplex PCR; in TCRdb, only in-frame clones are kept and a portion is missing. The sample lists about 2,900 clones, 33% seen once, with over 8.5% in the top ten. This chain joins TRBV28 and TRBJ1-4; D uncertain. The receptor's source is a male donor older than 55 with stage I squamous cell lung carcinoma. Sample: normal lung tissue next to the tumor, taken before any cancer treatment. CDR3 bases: TGTGCCAGCAGTAAGCTAATGGTGGCTAATGAAAAACTGTTTTTT. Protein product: CASSKLMVANEKLFF.